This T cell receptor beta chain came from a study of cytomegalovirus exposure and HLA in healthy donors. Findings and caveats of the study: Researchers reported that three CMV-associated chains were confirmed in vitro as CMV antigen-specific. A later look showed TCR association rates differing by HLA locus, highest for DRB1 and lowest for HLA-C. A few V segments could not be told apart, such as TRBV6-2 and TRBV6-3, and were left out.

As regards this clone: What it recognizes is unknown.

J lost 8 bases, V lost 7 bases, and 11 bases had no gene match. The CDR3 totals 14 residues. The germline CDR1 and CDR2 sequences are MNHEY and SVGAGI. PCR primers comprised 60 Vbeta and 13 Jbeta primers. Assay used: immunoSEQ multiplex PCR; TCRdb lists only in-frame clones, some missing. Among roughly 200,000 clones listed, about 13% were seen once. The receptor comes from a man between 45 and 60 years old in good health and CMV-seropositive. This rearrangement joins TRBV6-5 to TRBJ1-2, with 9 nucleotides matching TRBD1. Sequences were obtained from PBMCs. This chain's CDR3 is CASTFRDREGGYTF. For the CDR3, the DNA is TGTGCCAGCACGTTCCGGGACAGGGAGGGAGGCTACACCTTC.